Below are 20 T cell receptor beta chains sequenced from a single sample in a study of shared clonotypes between healthy human individuals. Using immunoSEQ multiplex PCR, the repertoire was profiled, and TCRdb retains in-frame clones only, with some absent. The repertoire holds fewer than 650,000 clones, with around 78% as singletons. Specimen: PBMCs. The receptors were sampled from a woman aged 35 to 49 in good health. Some clones in this sample may be carry-over from other donors' samples.

In DNA form, the CDR3 reads TGCAGTGCTATCCCAACCTACGAGCAGTACTTC. Translation: CSAIPTYEQYF. The chain has TRBV20-1 and TRBJ2-7; no firm D call. V was shortened by 4 bases and J by 2 bases, with 6 bases between the two germline ends. The length of the CDR3 is 11 residues. CDR1 is DFQATT and CDR2 is SNEGSKA in the germline V gene (reference sequence).

The gene calls are TRBV11-2 and TRBJ2-7; 9 bases are shared with TRBD1. Germline CDR1 SGHAT, CDR2 FQNNGV. This CDR3 has 16 residues. Trimming cost V 5 bases and J 3 bases; bases outside gene matches: 11. Written as DNA, the CDR3 is TGTGCCAGCAGCACCCTGAAAGGACAGGGGATCTACGAGCAGTACTTC. Translating it yields CASSTLKGQGIYEQYF.

The chain carries TRBV7-8 and TRBJ2-7, with D possibly matching TRBD1 (5 bases). Germline V gives CDR1 SGHVS, CDR2 FQNEAQ. Between the trimmed V and J ends, which lost 5 bases and 5 bases, there was a span of 16 bases. The CDR3 contains 14 residues. Here the CDR3 DNA reads TGTGCCAGCAGCGCCACTGGCCAGGGCCACGAGCAGTACTTC. This encodes CASSATGQGHEQYF.

As concerns this clone: The same CDR3 also results from other DNA sequences found in this sample. The chain combines TRBV5-1 with TRBJ2-5; D possibly corresponds to TRBD2 (6 bases). This CDR3 is built from 15 residues. Trimming took 0 bases from V and 3 from J, leaving 12 bases between them. Germline CDR1 and CDR2: SGHRS and YFSETQ. The CDR3 DNA follows: TGCGCCAGCAGCTTGGATCCGGGGGTGGAAGAGACCCAGTACTTC. This translates into CASSLDPGVEETQYF.

V and J are TRBV6-6 and TRBJ2-7; TRBD1 might be the D (6 bases). The CDR3 sequence is 14 residues long. Deletions cut 5 bases from V and 6 bases from J, with 17 bases between. CDR1 and CDR2 from the germline V gene are MNHNY and SVGAGI (reference sequence). CDR3 DNA: TGTGCCAGCAGTCCAACAGGGATCGTGGGCGAGCAGTACTTC. As protein: CASSPTGIVGEQYF.

V gene TRBV28 combines with J gene TRBJ2-1; D gene ambiguous. The V end lost 1 base, the J end lost 6 bases, and 10 bases lay between the germline ends. The CDR3 loop spans 14 amino acids. From germline, CDR1 is MDHEN and CDR2 SYDVKM. CDR3 coding DNA: TGTGCCAGCAGTTTATTGGCTGGGGTCAATGAGCAGTTCTTC. Amino acids: CASSLLAGVNEQFF.

This chain connects TRBV2 to TRBJ2-7, with D uncertain. The CDR3 contains 16 residues. With 0 bases removed from V and 6 bases from J, the gap between germline ends came to 18 bases. Germline-derived CDR1 and CDR2 are SNHLY and FYNNEI. CDR3 sequence reads: CASSEARPQNVLEQYF. The CDR3 DNA follows: TGTGCCAGCAGTGAAGCGCGGCCACAGAACGTCCTCGAGCAGTACTTC. The whole variable domain, filled in from reference TRBV2 and TRBJ2-7, reads EPEVTQTPSHQVTQMGQEVILRCVPISNHLYFYWYRQILGQKVEFLVSFYNNEISEKSEIFDDQFSVERPDGSNFTLKIRSTKLEDSAMYFCASSEARPQNVLEQYFGPGTRLTVT.

The V and J genes are TRBV18 and TRBJ2-1, with D uncertain. V lost 2 bases and J 3 bases, leaving 14 bases between the germline ends. The germline CDR1 and CDR2 sequences are KGHSH and LQKENI. This CDR3 contains 16 residues. Written as DNA, the CDR3 is TGTGCCAGCTCACCATTTGCTACCCAAGTCTACAATGAGCAGTTCTTC. Its translation: CASSPFATQVYNEQFF.

The J gene is TRBJ2-1, the V gene TRBV28; D uncertain. The germline V gene encodes CDR1 MDHEN and CDR2 SYDVKM. With 5 bases removed from V and 5 bases from J, the gap between germline ends came to 13 bases. The CDR3 is 14 amino acids. The CDR3 DNA is TGTGCCAGCAGTCCGCGTTGGAAGAACAATGAGCAGTTCTTC. Amino acids: CASSPRWKNNEQFF.

The chain recombines TRBV20-1 with TRBJ1-2, with D maybe TRBD1 (5 bases). Germline assignment: CDR1 DFQATT and CDR2 SNEGSKA (reference sequence). CDR3 length equals 10 residues. Trimming pared 6 bases from V and 8 bases from J, leaving 10 bases between. CDR3 protein: CSAQWGGYTF. The CDR3 coding sequence is TGCAGTGCCCAGTGGGGGGGCTACACCTTC.

The chain is built from TRBV7-9 and TRBJ2-7; D not resolved. The length of the CDR3 is 14 residues. The germline V gene has CDR1 SEHNR and CDR2 FQNEAQ (reference sequence). V gave up 4 bases and J gave up 3 bases, with 13 bases separating them. CDR3 sequence (DNA): TGTGCCAGCAGCTCGCAACTGGACGGCTACGAGCAGTACTTC. This sequence encodes CASSSQLDGYEQYF.

The chain carries TRBV5-1 and TRBJ1-4; 7 bases match TRBD1. Germline V lookup: CDR1 SGHRS, CDR2 YFSETQ. This CDR3 has 16 amino acids. The V gene end was trimmed by 4 bases and the J gene end by 2 bases; junction bases not matched to a gene: 8. CDR3 DNA: TGCGCCAGCAGCGGCAGCCCGGGACAGACTAATGAAAAACTGTTTTTT. The encoded protein is CASSGSPGQTNEKLFF.

The gene calls are TRBV4-1 and TRBJ1-5, with no clear D. The V gene's germline CDR1 is MGHRA and CDR2 YSYEKL. The CDR3 contains 14 residues. V lost 4 bases to trimming and J lost 3 bases, with 10 bases between them. DNA of the CDR3: TGCGCCAGCAGCCGTTGGGAAGCCAATCAGCCCCAGCATTTT. This sequence encodes CASSRWEANQPQHF.

This sequence joins TRBV25-1 and TRBJ1-4; D not resolved. The CDR3 length is 16 residues. Per germline, CDR1 MGHDK and CDR2 SYGVNS. Trimming removed 5 bases from V and 5 bases from J, with 18 bases in between. CDR3 region: CASSTLREGGNEKLFF. The CDR3 coding sequence is TGTGCCAGCAGTACCCTTAGGGAGGGAGGAAATGAAAAACTGTTTTTT. The complete variable domain, with remaining parts taken from reference TRBV25-1 and TRBJ1-4, reads EADIYQTPRYLVIGTGKKITLECSQTMGHDKMYWYQQDPGMELHLIHYSYGVNSTEKGDLSSESTVSRIRTEHFPLTLESARPSHTSQYLCASSTLREGGNEKLFFGSGTQLSVL.

As concerns this clone: A much larger clone is a single base away; this may be a read error. The V gene is TRBV7-8, the J gene TRBJ1-1; TRBD1 is a possible D gene (5 bases). Germline values: CDR1 SGHVS, CDR2 FQNEAQ. The V end was cut by 2 bases, the J end by 1 base, with 5 bases between. This CDR3 has 13 amino acids. The CDR3 coding sequence is TGTGCCAGCAGCTTACAGGGGAACACTGAAGCTTTCTTT. Translating gives CASSLQGNTEAFF.

The rearrangement links TRBV28 to TRBJ1-5, with 7 bases matching TRBD1. The CDR3 covers 17 residues. With 6 bases clipped from V and 0 bases from J, the junction kept 11 bases outside the gene matches. Germline V lookup: CDR1 MDHEN, CDR2 SYDVKM. The CDR3 bases are TGTGCCAGCAGCCGCGGGACAGAAGTCTATAGCAATCAGCCCCAGCATTTT. This codes for CASSRGTEVYSNQPQHF.

The chain combines TRBV19 with TRBJ1-2, with 7 bases aligning to TRBD1. The CDR3 sequence is 14 residues long. Germline V gene sequence: CDR1 LNHDA, CDR2 SQIVND (reference sequence). The ends lost 5 bases at V and 4 bases at J; junction bases unmatched: 7. The CDR3 nucleotides are TGTGCCAGTAGTTTCAGGACAGGAGGCTATGGCTACACCTTC. Its translation is CASSFRTGGYGYTF.

The chain carries TRBV10-3 and TRBJ2-7, with 7 positions matching TRBD2. Germline assignment: CDR1 ENHRY and CDR2 SYGVKD. With 6 bases clipped from V and 2 bases from J, the junction kept 7 bases outside the gene matches. There are 14 residues in the CDR3. The CDR3 nucleotides are TGTGCCATCAGGGGGCAGCGGGGACCCTACGAGCAGTACTTC. It yields the protein CAIRGQRGPYEQYF.

The V gene is TRBV30, the J gene TRBJ2-7; D possibly corresponds to TRBD2 (6 bases). The J call may be faulty, since TRBJ2-5 better matches the DNA end. Germline CDR1 GTSNPN, CDR2 SVGIG (reference sequence). This CDR3 has 13 residues. The chain's CDR3 is CAWRLGGQETQYF. The CDR3 nucleotides read TGTGCCTGGAGGCTGGGGGGCCAAGAGACCCAGTACTTC.

The V and J genes are TRBV6-5 and TRBJ1-5; no clear D. Trimming stripped 0 bases from V and 0 bases from J, with 6 bases between. Germline values: CDR1 MNHEY, CDR2 SVGAGI. The CDR3 runs 15 residues. The CDR3 DNA is TGTGCCAGCAGTTACTCTCCGGATAGCAATCAGCCCCAGCATTTT. Its translation: CASSYSPDSNQPQHF.